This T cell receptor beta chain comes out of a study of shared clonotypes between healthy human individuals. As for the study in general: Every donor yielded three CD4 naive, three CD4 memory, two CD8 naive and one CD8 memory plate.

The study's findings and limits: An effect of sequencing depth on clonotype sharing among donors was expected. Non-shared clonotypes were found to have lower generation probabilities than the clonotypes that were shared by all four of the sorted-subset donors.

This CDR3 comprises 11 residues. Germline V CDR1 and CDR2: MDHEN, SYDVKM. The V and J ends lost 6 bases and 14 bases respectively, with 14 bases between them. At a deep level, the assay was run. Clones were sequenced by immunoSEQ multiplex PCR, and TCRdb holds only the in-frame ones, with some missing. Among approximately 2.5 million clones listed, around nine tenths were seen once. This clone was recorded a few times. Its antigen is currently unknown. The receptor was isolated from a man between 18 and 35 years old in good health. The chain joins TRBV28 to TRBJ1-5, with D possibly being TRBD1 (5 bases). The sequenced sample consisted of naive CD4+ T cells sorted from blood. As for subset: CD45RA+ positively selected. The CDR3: CASRYRDAKHF. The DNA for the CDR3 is TGTGCCAGCAGGTACCGGGACGCGAAGCATTTT.